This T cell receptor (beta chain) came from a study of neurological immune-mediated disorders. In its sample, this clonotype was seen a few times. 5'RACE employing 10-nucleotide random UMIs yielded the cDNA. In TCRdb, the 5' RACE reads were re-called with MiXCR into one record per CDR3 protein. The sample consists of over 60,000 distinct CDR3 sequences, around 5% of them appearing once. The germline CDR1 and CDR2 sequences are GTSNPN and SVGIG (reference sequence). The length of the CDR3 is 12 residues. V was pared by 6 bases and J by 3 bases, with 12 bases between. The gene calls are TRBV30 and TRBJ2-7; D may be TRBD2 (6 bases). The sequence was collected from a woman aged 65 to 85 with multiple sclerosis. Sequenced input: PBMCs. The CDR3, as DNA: TGTGCCTGCACCATGGGAGGCTACGAGCAGTACTTC. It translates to CACTMGGYEQYF.